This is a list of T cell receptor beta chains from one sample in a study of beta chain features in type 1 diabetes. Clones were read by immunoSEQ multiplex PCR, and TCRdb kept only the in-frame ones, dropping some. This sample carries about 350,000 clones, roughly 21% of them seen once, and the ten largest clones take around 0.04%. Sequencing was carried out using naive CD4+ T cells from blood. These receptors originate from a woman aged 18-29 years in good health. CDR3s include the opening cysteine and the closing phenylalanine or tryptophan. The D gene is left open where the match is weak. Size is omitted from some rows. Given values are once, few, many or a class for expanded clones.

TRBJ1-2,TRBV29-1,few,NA,TGCAGCGTTGAAGATCTGGACAGTCATAACTATGGCTACACCTTC,CSVEDLDSHNYGYTF
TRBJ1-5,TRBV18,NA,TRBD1,TGTGCCAGCTCACCGAGGGACAGGGAACAGCCCCAGCATTTT,CASSPRDREQPQHF
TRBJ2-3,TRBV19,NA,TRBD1,TGTGCCAGCTCCGGGACAGGGGGGACAGATACGCAGTATTTT,CASSGTGGTDTQYF
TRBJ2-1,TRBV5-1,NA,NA,TGCGCCAGCAGCTTGGGCGGCAGTAACAATGAGCAGTTCTTC,CASSLGGSNNEQFF
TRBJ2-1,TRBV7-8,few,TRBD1,TGTGCCAGCAGCTCCCCATCCGGGACAGGGTACAATGAGCAGTTCTTC,CASSSPSGTGYNEQFF
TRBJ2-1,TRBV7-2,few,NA,TGTGCCAGCAGCATACAGGTTAGCTCCTACAATGAGCAGTTCTTC,CASSIQVSSYNEQFF
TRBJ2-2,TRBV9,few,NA,TGTGCCAGCAGCGTAGAGGTCAGGGGAGGGGAGCTGTTTTTT,CASSVEVRGGELFF
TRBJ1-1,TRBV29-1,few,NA,TGCAGCGGCGCCGGAGGGGCTCGGAGCACTGAAGCTTTCTTT,CSGAGGARSTEAFF
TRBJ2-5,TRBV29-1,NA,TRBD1,TGCAGCACCTTCACCACAGGGGGAGAGACCCAGTACTTC,CSTFTTGGETQYF
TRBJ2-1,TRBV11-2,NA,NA,TGTGCCAGCAGCGTCCTCCAGGGATCCTACAATGAGCAGTTCTTC,CASSVLQGSYNEQFF
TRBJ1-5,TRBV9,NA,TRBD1,TGTGCCAGCAGCCTTCAGGGGGATAGCAATCAGCCCCAGCATTTT,CASSLQGDSNQPQHF
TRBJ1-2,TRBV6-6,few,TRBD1,TGTGCCAGCAGCTCGGACAGGGATGGCTACACCTTC,CASSSDRDGYTF
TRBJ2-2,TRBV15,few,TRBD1,TGTGCCACCACCCGGGCCAGGGGGACCGGGGAGCTGTTTTTT,CATTRARGTGELFF
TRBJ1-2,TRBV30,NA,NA,TGTGCCTGGAGTGGCGGGTTTGACTATGGCTACACCTTC,CAWSGGFDYGYTF
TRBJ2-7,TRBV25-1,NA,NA,TGTGCCAGCAGTTCTCTCGGTTACGAGCAGTACTTC,CASSSLGYEQYF
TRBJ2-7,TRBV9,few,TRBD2,TGTGCCAGCAGCGAAGGACTAGCGGGAGATATCTACGAGCAGTACTTC,CASSEGLAGDIYEQYF
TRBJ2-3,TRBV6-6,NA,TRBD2,TGTGCCAGCAGCTATGGGACTAGCGGACCCACAGATACGCAGTATTTT,CASSYGTSGPTDTQYF
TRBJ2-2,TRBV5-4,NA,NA,TGTGCCAGCAGCAGAAGACAGATTAGGAACACCGGGGAGCTGTTTTTT,CASSRRQIRNTGELFF